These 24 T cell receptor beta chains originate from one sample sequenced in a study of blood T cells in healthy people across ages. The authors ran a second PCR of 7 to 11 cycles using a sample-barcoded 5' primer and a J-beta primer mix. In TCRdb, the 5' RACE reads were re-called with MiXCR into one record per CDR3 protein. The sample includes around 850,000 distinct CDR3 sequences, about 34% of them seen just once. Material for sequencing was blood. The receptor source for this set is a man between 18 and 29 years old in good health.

CDR3 DNA: TGTGCCAGCAGTTCATATCTGGGGAGCACAGATACGCAGTATTTT. It codes for CASSSYLGSTDTQYF. The V and J genes are TRBV6-6 and TRBJ2-3; D is unclear. This CDR3 has 15 amino acids. The germline V gene encodes CDR1 MNHNY and CDR2 SVGAGI (reference sequence). Trimming took 4 bases from V and 0 from J, leaving 11 bases between them.

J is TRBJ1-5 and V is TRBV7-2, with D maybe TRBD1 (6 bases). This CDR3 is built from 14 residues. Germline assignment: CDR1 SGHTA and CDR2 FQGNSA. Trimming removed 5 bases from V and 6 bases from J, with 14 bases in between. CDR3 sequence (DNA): TGTGCCAGCAGCCTGGGGGGCATTGTTCAGCCCCAGCATTTT. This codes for CASSLGGIVQPQHF.

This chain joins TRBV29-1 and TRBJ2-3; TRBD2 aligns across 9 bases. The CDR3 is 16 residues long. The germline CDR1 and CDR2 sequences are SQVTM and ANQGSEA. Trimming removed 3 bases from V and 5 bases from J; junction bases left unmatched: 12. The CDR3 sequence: CSVERNLRGGGDTQYF. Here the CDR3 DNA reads TGCAGCGTTGAGAGAAACCTGCGGGGGGGCGGAGATACGCAGTATTTT.

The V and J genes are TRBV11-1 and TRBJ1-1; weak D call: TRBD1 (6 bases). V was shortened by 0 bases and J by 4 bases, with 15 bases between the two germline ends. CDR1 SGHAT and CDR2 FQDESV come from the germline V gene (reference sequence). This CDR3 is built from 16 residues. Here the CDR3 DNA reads TGTGCCAGCAGCTTAGCGGGGGGGGCCCGACCCACTGAAGCTTTCTTT. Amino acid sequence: CASSLAGGARPTEAFF.

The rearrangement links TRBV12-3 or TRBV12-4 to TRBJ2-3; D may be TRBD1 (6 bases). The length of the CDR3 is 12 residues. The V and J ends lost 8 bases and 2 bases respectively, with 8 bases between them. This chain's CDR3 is CASGQITDTQYF. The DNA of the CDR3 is TGTGCCAGCGGACAGATCACAGATACGCAGTATTTT.

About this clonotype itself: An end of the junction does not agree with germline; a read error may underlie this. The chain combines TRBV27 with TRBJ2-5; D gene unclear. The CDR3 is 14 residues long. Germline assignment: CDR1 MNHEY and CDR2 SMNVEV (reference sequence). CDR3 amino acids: CVSSSLPGRETQYF. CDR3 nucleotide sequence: TGTGTCAGCAGTTCACTTCCGGGCAGGGAGACCCAGTACTTC.

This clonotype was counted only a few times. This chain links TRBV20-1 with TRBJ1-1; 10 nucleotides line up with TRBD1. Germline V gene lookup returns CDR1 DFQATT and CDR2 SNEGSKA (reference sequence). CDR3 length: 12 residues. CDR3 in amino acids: CNTDRGSTEAFF. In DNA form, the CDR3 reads TGCAATACGGACAGGGGGAGCACTGAAGCTTTCTTT.

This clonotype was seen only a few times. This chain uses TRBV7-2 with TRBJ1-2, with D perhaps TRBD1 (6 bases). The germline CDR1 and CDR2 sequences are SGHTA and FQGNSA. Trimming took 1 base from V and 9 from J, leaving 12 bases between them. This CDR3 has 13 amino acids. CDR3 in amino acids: CASSLDLGASYTF. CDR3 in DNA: TGTGCCAGCAGCTTAGACCTGGGGGCTAGCTACACCTTC.

The DNA of the CDR3 is TGTGCCAGCAGTTACTGGGCCTCTCACGGCTATGGCTACACCTTC. The encoded protein is CASSYWASHGYGYTF. The chain joins TRBV6-2 or TRBV6-3 to TRBJ1-2; no clear D gene. CDR1 is MNHEY and CDR2 is SVGEGT in the germline V gene. This CDR3 spans 15 amino acids. The germline V and J ends were trimmed by 1 base and 4 bases, with 13 bases remaining between them.

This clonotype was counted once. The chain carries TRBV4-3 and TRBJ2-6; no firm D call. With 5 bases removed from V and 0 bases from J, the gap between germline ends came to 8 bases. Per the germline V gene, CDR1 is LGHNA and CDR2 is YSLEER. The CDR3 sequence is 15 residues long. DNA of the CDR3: TGCGCCAGCAGCGATATTAGCTCTGGGGCCAACGTCCTGACTTTC. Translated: CASSDISSGANVLTF.

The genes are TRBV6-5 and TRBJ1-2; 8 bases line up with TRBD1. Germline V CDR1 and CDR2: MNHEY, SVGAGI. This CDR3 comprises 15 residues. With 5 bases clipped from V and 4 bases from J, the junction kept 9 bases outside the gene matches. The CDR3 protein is CASSDPGTGPYGYTF. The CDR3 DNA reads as TGTGCCAGCAGTGACCCCGGGACAGGACCCTATGGCTACACCTTC.

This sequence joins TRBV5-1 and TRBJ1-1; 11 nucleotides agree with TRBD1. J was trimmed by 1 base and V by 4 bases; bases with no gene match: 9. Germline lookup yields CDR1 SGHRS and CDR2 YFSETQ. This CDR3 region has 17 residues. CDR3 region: CASSPGQGAFGNTEAFF. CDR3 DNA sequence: TGCGCCAGCAGCCCCGGACAGGGGGCGTTCGGGAACACTGAAGCTTTCTTT.

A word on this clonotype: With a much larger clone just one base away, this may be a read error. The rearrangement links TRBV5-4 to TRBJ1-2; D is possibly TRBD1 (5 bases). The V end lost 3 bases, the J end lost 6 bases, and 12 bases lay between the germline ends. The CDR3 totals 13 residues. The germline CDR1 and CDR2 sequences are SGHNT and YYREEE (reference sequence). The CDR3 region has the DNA TGTGCCAGCAGCTCTACAGGATTCGATGGCTACACCTTC. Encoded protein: CASSSTGFDGYTF.

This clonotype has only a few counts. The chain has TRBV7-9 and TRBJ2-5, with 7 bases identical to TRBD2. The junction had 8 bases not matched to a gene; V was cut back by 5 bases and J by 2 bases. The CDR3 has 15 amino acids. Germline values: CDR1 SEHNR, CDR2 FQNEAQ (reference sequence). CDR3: CASSGTSASQETQYF. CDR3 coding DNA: TGTGCCAGCAGCGGAACTAGCGCGAGTCAAGAGACCCAGTACTTC.

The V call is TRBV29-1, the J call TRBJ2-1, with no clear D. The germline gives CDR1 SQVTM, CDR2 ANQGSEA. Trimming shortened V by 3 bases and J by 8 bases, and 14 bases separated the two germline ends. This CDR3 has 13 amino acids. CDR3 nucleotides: TGCAGCGTTGAGTTTGTAGGATCGGATGAGCAGTTCTTC. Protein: CSVEFVGSDEQFF.

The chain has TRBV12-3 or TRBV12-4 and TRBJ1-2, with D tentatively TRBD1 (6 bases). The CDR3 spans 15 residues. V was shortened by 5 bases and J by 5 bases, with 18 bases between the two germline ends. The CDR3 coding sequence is TGTGCCAGCAGTCCAAGGGGGAACAGCCCGTATGGCTACACCTTC. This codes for CASSPRGNSPYGYTF.

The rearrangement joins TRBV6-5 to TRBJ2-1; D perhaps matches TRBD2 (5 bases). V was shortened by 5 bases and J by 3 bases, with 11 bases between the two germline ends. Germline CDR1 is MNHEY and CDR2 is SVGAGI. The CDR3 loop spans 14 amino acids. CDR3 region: CASSERRDYNEQFF. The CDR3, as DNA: TGTGCCAGCAGTGAGCGACGGGACTACAATGAGCAGTTCTTC.

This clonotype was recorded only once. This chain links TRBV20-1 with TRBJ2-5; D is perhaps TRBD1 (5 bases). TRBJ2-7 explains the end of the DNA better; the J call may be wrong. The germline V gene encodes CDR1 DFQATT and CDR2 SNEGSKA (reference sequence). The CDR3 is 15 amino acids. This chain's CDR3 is CRATIFGRVPYEQYF. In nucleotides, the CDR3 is TGCAGGGCCACCATTTTTGGCAGGGTCCCATACGAGCAGTACTTC.

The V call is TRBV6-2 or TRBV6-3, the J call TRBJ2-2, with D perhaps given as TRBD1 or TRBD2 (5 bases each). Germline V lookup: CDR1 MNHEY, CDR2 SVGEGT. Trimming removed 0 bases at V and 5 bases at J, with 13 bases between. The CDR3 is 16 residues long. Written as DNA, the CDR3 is TGTGCCAGCAGTTACTCCGGGGCCCGGAATACCGGGGAGCTGTTTTTT. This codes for CASSYSGARNTGELFF.

The CDR3 is CASGGGAENIQYF. DNA for the CDR3: TGTGCCAGCGGCGGGGGGGCCGAAAACATTCAGTACTTC. This chain links TRBV9 with TRBJ2-4, with TRBD2 identical over 9 bases. The ends lost 7 bases at V and 5 bases at J; junction bases unmatched: 4. The CDR3 has 13 residues. CDR1 and CDR2 from the germline V gene are SGDLS and YYNGEE.

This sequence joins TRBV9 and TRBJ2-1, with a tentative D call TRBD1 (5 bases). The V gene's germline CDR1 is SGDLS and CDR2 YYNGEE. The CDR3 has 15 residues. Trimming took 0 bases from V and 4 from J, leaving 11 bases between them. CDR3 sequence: CASSVEARAYNEQFF. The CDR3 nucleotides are TGTGCCAGCAGCGTAGAGGCCAGGGCTTACAATGAGCAGTTCTTC. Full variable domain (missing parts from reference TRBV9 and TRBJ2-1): DSGVTQTPKHLITATGQRVTLRCSPRSGDLSVYWYQQSLDQGLQFLIQYYNGEERAKGNILERFSAQQFPDLHSELNLSSLELGDSALYFCASSVEARAYNEQFFGPGTRLTVL.

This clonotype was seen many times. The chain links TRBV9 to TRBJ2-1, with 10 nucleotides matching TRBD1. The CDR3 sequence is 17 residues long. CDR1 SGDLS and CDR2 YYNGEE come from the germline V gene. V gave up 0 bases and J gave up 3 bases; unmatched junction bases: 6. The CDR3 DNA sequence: TGTGCCAGCAGCGTAGAGGTCGGGACAGGGGACTACAATGAGCAGTTCTTC. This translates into CASSVEVGTGDYNEQFF.

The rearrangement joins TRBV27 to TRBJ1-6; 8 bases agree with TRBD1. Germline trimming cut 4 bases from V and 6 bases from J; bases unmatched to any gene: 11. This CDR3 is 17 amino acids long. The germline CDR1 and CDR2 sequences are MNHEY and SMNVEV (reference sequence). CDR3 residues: CASSSSRQGPTNSPLHF. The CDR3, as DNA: TGTGCCAGCAGTTCCTCTAGACAGGGGCCTACTAATTCACCCCTCCACTTT.

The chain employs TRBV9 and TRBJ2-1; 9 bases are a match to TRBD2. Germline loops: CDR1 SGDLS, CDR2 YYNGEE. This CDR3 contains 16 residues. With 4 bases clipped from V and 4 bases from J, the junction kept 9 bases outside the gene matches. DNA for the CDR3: TGTGCCAGCAGCAAGTTGACTAGCGGCCTTTACAATGAGCAGTTCTTC. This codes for CASSKLTSGLYNEQFF.